This T cell receptor (beta chain) was obtained from a study of OX40 agonist ivuxolimab in advanced cancers. Autoimmune disease history or systemic immunosuppression excluded patients. Study-wide results and limits: Among T cells, CD8+ cells averaged more expanded clones than CD4+ cells.

In regard to this clone: Its antigen is unknown.

Sequencing used immunoSEQ multiplex PCR; TCRdb keeps in-frame clones, though not all of them. The sample yields 50,000 to 65,000 clones, around 90% seen once. The germline gives CDR1 MNHEY, CDR2 SMNVEV (reference sequence). The CDR3 length is 14 residues. The V and J ends lost 5 bases and 6 bases, in that order; junction bases with no gene match: 7. The chain employs TRBV27 and TRBJ2-1; 7 bases fit TRBD1. The specimen was CD4+ or CD8+ T cells sorted from blood, collected in a trial of the OX40 agonist ivuxolimab. This clonotype originated in an adult with an advanced solid tumor such as melanoma, head and neck, liver or kidney cancer. CDR3 DNA sequence: TGTGCCAGCAGTAGATCCGGGACAGCCAATGAGCAGTTCTTC. It codes for CASSRSGTANEQFF.